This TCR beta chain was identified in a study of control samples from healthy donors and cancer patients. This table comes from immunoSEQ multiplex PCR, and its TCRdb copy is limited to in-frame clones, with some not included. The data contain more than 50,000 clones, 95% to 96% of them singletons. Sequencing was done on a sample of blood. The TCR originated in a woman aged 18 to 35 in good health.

The CDR3 bases are TGTGCCAGCAGCTCTTATGCCCTGTCCACCATATATTTT. Translating it yields CASSSYALSTIYF. V usage is TRBV11-2 and J usage is TRBJ1-3; D is undetermined. V was shortened by 4 bases and J by 9 bases, with 13 bases between the two germline ends. The CDR3 has 13 amino acids. Germline CDR1 SGHAT, CDR2 FQNNGV.